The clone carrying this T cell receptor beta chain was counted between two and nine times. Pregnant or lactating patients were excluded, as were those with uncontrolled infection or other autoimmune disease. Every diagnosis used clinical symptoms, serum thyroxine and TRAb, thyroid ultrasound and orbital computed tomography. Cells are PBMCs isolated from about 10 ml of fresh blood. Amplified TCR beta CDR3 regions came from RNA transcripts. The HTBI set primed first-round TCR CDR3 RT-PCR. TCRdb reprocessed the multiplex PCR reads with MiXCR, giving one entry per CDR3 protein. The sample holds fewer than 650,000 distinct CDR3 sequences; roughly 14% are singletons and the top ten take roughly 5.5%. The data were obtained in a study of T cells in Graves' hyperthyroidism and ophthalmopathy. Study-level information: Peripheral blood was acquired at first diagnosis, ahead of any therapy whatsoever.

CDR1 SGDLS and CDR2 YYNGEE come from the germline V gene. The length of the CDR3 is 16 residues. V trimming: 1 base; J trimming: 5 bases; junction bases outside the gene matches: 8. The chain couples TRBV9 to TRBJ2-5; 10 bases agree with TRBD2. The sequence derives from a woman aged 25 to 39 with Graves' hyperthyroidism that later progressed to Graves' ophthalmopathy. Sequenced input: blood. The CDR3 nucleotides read TGTGCCAGCAGCGTAATGGTAGCGGGAGGCGGGGAGACCCAGTACTTC. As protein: CASSVMVAGGGETQYF.